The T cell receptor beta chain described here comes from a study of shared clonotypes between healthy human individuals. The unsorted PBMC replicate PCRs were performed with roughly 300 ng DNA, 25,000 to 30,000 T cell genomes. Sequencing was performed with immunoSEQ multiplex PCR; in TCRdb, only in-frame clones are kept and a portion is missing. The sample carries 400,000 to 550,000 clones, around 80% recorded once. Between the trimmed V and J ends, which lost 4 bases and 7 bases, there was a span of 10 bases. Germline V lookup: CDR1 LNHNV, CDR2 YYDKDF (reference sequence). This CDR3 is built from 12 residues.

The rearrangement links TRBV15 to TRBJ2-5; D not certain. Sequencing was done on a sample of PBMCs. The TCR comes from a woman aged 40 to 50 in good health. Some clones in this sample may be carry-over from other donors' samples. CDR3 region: CATSTDTATQYF. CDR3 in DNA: TGTGCCACCAGCACGGATACGGCGACCCAGTACTTC.